Sequencing of this T cell receptor (beta chain) was carried out in a study of blood T cell repertoires in COVID-19. The wider study: The samples span acute and convalescent COVID-19 from the United States, Italy and Spain. Nucleic acid was either cDNA or gDNA, and it came from T cells, B-cell-depleted T cells, or PBMCs.

Germline V gene data show CDR1 as MNHEY and CDR2 as SVGAGI. V gave up 6 bases and J gave up 6 bases; unmatched junction bases: 7. This CDR3 contains 14 residues. Under the authors' procedure: Estimated nucleated cell counts came from reference gene primer amplification. Measured with immunoSEQ multiplex PCR; TCRdb has only the in-frame clones, and not every one. The DNA gave D and trimming, while V, J and clone size come from that table. Here the sample spans about 78,000 clones, roughly nine tenths being singletons. What was sequenced was peripheral blood. The TCR was taken from a man in his fifties with active or convalescent COVID-19. The chain combines TRBV6-5 with TRBJ1-4; the match to TRBD1 covers 7 bases. The CDR3 region has the DNA TGTGCCAGCAGCCGAGACAGGGATTATGAAAAACTGTTTTTT. Its translation is CASSRDRDYEKLFF.